The clone carrying this T cell receptor (beta chain) has at least ten counts. The V and J ends lost 4 bases and 0 bases, in that order; junction bases with no gene match: 3. The CDR3 consists of 15 residues. Looked up from germline, CDR1 is KGHSH and CDR2 is LQKENI. This record belongs to a study of blood T cell repertoires in COVID-19. Study background: COVID-19 samples from acute and convalescent phases originated in the United States, Italy and Spain. In each case, the material was cDNA or gDNA derived from T cells, B-cell-depleted T cells, or PBMCs.

Authors' processing steps: By means of reference gene primer amplification, nucleated cell counts were estimated. The assay was immunoSEQ multiplex PCR, and TCRdb's table has in-frame clones only and misses some. V and J calls and clone size are as listed in that table; D and trimming were resolved from the DNA. The sample contains roughly 140,000 clones, approximately 82% of which appear only once. The V gene is TRBV18, the J gene TRBJ2-7, with 10 bases aligning to TRBD2. The sample taken for sequencing was peripheral blood. The sequence was obtained from a woman in her 50s in a cohort sampled during active or convalescent COVID-19. The CDR3 reads CASSHTSGNSYEQYF. For the CDR3, the DNA is TGTGCCAGCTCACACACTAGCGGGAACTCCTACGAGCAGTACTTC.